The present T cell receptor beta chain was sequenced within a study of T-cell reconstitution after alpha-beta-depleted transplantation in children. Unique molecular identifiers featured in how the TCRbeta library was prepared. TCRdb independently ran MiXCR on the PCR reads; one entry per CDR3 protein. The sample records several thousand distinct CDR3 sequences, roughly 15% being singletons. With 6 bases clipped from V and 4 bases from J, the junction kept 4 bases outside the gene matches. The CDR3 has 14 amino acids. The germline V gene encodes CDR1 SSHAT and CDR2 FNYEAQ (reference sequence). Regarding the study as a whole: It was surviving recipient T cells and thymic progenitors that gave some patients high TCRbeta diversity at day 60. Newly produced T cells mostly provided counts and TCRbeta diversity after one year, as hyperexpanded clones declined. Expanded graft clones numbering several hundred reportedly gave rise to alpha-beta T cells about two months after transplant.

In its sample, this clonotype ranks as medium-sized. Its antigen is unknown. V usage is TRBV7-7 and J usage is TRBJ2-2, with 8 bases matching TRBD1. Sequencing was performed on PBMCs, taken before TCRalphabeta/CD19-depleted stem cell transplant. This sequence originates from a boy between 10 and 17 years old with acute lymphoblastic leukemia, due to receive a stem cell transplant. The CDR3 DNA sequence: TGTGCCAGCAGTCTGACAGGGGCCACCGGGGAGCTGTTTTTT. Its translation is CASSLTGATGELFF.